Given below is one T cell receptor (beta chain) in context. Its antigen is as yet unknown. Indicated time point: 2015-2016 season, pre-vaccination. Adults were given seasonal inactivated influenza vaccine, and blood CD4 subsets were sorted before and after vaccination. The data derive from a study of follicular helper T cells after annual influenza vaccination. Study-level background: For some subjects, blood spans the 2013-2014, 2014-2015 and 2015-2016 annual vaccinations. General study findings and limits: ICOS+CD38+ cTfh clonality tracked population frequency, and its change tracked circulating plasmablast change.

Measured with immunoSEQ multiplex PCR; TCRdb has only the in-frame clones, and not every one. The table records thousands of clones, approximately 90% of them present only once. The germline V gene encodes CDR1 SGHNT and CDR2 YYREEE (reference sequence). Trimming cost V 4 bases and J 6 bases, with 17 bases left between them. The CDR3 extends over 14 amino acids. The chain is built from TRBV5-4 and TRBJ2-7, with D possibly being TRBD1 (6 bases). The source is an adult who received the influenza vaccine. Specimen: CXCR5+ CD38- circulating T follicular helper cells from blood, collected on the day of influenza vaccination. Subset indicated: circulating Tfh, non-naive CD4+CXCR5+PD-1+ (ICOS+CD38+ or ICOS-CD38-). The CDR3 loop reads CASSPTTGFGEQYF. The CDR3 region has the DNA TGTGCCAGCAGCCCTACTACAGGGTTTGGCGAGCAGTACTTC.